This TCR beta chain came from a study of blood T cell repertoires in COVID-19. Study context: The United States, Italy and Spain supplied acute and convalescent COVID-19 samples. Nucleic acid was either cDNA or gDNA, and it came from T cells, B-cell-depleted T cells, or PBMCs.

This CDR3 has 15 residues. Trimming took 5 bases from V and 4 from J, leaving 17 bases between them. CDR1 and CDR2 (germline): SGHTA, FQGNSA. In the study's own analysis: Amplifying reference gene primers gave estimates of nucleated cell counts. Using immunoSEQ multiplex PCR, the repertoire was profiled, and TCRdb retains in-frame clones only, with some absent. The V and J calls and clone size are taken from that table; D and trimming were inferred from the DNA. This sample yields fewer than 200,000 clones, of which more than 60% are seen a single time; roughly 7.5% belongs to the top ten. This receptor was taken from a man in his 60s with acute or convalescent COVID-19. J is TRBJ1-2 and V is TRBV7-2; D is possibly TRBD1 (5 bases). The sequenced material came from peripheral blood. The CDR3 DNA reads TGTGCCAGCAGCCGCAAGGGGAAGGATGTCTATGGCTACACCTTC. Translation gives CASSRKGKDVYGYTF.